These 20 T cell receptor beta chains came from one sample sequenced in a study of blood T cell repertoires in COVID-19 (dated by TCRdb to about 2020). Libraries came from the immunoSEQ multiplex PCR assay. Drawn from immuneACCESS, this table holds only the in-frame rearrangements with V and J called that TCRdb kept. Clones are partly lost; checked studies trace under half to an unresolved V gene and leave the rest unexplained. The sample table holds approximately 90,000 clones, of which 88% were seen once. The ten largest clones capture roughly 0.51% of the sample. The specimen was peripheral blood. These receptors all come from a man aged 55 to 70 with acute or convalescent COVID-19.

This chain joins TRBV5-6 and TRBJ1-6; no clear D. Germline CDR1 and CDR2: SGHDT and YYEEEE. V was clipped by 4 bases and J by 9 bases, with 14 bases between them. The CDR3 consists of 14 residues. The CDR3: CASSLNSGSSPLHF. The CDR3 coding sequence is TGTGCCAGCAGCCTAAACAGTGGTAGTTCACCCCTCCACTTT. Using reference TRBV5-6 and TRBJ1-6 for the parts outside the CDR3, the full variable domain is DAGVTQSPTHLIKTRGQQVTLRCSPKSGHDTVSWYQQALGQGPQFIFQYYEEEERQRGNFPDRFSGHQFPNYSSELNVNALLLGDSALYLCASSLNSGSSPLHFGNGTRLTVT.

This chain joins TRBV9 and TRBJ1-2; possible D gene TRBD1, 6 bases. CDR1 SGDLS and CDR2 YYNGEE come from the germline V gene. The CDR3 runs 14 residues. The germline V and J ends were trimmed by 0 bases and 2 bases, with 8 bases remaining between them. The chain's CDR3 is CASSVGDINYGYTF. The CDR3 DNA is TGTGCCAGCAGCGTAGGGGACATCAACTATGGCTACACCTTC.

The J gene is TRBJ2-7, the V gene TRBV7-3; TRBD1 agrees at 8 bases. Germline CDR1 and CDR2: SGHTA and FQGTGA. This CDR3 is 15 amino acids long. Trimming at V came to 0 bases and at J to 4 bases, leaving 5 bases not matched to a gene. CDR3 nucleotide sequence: TGTGCCAGCAGCTTAACGTCACAGGGGGGATACGAGCAGTACTTC. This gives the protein CASSLTSQGGYEQYF.

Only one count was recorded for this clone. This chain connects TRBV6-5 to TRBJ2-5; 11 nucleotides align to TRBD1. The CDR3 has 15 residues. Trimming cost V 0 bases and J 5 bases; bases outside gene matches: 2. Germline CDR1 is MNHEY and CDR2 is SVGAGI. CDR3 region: CASSYSGTGGETQYF. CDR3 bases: TGTGCCAGCAGTTACTCCGGGACAGGGGGTGAGACCCAGTACTTC.

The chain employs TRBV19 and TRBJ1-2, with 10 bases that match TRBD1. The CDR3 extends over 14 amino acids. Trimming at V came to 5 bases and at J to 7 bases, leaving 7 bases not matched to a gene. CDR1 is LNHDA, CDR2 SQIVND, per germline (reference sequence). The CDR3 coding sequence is TGTGCCAGTAGTGTGACAGGGGGCGACTTTGGCTACACCTTC. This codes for CASSVTGGDFGYTF.

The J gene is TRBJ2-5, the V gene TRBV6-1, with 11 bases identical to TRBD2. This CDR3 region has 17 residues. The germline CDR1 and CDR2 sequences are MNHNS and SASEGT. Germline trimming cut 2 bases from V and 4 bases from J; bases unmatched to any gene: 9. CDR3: CASSEMVAGGPGETQYF. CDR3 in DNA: TGTGCCAGCAGTGAAATGGTAGCGGGAGGGCCGGGAGAGACCCAGTACTTC.

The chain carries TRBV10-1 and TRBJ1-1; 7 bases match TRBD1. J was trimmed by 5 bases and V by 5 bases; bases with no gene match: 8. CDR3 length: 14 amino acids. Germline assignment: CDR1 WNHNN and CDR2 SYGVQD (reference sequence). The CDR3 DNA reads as TGCGCCAGCAGTCGGGACAGCAGGAAGACTGAAGCTTTCTTT. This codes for CASSRDSRKTEAFF.

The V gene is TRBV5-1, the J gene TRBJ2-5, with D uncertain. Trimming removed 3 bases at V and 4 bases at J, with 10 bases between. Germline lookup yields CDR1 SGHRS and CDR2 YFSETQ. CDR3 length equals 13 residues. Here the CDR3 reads CASSSQHTETQYF. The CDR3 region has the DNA TGCGCCAGCAGCTCACAGCATACAGAGACCCAGTACTTC.

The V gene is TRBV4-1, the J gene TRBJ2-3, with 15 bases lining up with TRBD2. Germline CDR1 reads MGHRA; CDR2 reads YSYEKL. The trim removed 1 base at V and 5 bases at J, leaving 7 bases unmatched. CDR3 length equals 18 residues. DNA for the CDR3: TGCGCCAGCAGCCAAGTATGGACTAGCGGGAGGGCCAAAGATACGCAGTATTTT. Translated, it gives CASSQVWTSGRAKDTQYF.

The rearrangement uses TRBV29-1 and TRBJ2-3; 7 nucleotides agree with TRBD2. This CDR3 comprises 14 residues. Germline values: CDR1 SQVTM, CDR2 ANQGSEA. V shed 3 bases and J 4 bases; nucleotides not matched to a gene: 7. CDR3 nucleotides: TGCAGCGTTGAGAGGGTTGGGGGGGCAGATACGCAGTATTTT. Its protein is CSVERVGGADTQYF.

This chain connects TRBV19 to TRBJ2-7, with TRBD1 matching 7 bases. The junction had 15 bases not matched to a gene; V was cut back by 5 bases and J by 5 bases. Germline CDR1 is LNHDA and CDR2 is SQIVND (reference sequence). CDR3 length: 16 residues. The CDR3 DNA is TGTGCCAGTAGTGACCCTGACAGGGCCTTACGGGACGAGCAGTACTTC. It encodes CASSDPDRALRDEQYF. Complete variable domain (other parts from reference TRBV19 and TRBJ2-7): DGGITQSPKYLFRKEGQNVTLSCEQNLNHDAMYWYRQDPGQGLRLIYYSQIVNDFQKGDIAEGYSVSREKKESFPLTVTSAQKNPTAFYLCASSDPDRALRDEQYFGPGTRLTVT.

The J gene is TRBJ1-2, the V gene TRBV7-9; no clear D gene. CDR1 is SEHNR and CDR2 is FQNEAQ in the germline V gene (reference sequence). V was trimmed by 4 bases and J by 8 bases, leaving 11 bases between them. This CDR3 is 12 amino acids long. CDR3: CASSSGLRGYTF. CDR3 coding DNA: TGTGCCAGCAGCTCGGGTCTGAGGGGCTACACCTTC.

This CDR3 is CASSVSSGGFPYEQYF. Written as DNA, the CDR3 is TGTGCCAGCAGCGTATCCAGCGGGGGGTTCCCCTACGAGCAGTACTTC. The rearrangement uses TRBV9 and TRBJ2-7; TRBD2 matches at 9 bases. The CDR3 has 16 residues. The V gene's germline CDR1 is SGDLS and CDR2 YYNGEE. The V gene end was trimmed by 1 base and the J gene end by 2 bases; junction bases not matched to a gene: 7.

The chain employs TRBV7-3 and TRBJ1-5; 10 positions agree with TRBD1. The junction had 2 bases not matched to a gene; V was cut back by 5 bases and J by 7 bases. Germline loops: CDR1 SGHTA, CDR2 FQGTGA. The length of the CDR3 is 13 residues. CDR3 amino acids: CASSRDRGQPQHF. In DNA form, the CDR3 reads TGTGCCAGCAGCCGGGACAGGGGACAGCCCCAGCATTTT.

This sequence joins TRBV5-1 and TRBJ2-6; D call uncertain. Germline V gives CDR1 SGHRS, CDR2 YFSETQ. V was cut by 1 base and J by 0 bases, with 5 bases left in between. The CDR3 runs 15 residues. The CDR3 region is CASSLFRSGANVLTF. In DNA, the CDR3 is TGCGCCAGCAGCTTGTTCCGCTCTGGGGCCAACGTCCTGACTTTC.

Written as DNA, the CDR3 is TGTGCCAGCAGTTACTCGGGACAGGGGGCGAGTGGCTACACCTTC. Translated: CASSYSGQGASGYTF. J is TRBJ1-2 and V is TRBV6-5; 12 bases align to TRBD1. Germline assignment: CDR1 MNHEY and CDR2 SVGAGI. Trimming took 0 bases from V and 7 from J; bases not matched to a gene: 3. CDR3 length: 15 residues.

CDR3 DNA: TGTGCCAGCAGCTCTGGGGGGGGCAGGGAAAAACTGTTTTTT. Translated: CASSSGGGREKLFF. The rearrangement joins TRBV3-1 (or the pseudogene TRBV3-2) to TRBJ1-4; tentatively, D is TRBD1 (6 bases). The germline V and J ends were trimmed by 5 bases and 8 bases, with 15 bases remaining between them. The V gene's germline CDR1 is LGHDT and CDR2 YNNKEL (reference sequence). CDR3 length: 14 amino acids.

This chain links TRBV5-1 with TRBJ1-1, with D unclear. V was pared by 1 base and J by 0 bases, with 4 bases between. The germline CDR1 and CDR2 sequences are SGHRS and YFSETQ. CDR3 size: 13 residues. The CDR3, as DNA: TGCGCCAGCAGCTTGCGGGTGAACACTGAAGCTTTCTTT. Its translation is CASSLRVNTEAFF.

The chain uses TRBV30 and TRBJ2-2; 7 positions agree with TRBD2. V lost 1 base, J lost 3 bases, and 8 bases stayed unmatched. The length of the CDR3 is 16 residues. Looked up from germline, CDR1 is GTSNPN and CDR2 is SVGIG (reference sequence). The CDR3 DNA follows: TGTGCCTGGAGTGGCCTCCGGCGGGAGTACACCGGGGAGCTGTTTTTT. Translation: CAWSGLRREYTGELFF.

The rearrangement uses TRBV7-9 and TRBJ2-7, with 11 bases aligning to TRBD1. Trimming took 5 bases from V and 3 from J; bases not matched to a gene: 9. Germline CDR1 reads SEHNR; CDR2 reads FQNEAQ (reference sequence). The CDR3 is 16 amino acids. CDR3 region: CASSPSVGTGGYEQYF. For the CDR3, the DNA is TGTGCCAGCAGCCCTTCCGTCGGGACAGGGGGCTACGAGCAGTACTTC.